This T cell receptor (beta chain) was identified in a study of cytomegalovirus exposure and HLA in healthy donors. Overall study: Early on, a data release was issued that held 80 million to 90 million unique TCRs from HLA-typed donors. General observations from the study: Relative to equally common others, HLA-associated TCR beta chains showed greater clonal expansion in a later analysis.

Germline V gene lookup returns CDR1 SGHDT and CDR2 YYEEEE. The CDR3 runs to 16 residues. V was trimmed by 4 bases and J by 2 bases, leaving 18 bases between them. With 60 Vbeta and 13 Jbeta primers, the PCR was carried out. Measured with immunoSEQ multiplex PCR; TCRdb has only the in-frame clones, and not every one. The sample lists fewer than 25,000 clones, around 77% seen once, with under 8% in the top ten. A few counts support this clone. Its antigen is currently unknown. The rearrangement uses TRBV5-6 and TRBJ1-1; the D gene is possibly TRBD1 (5 bases). The sequence derives from a man aged 55 to 70 in good health and CMV-seronegative. Sequencing used PBMCs. The DNA of the CDR3 is TGTGCCAGCAGCCTGGGACCTATTGGGGCAAACACTGAAGCTTTCTTT. It yields the protein CASSLGPIGANTEAFF.